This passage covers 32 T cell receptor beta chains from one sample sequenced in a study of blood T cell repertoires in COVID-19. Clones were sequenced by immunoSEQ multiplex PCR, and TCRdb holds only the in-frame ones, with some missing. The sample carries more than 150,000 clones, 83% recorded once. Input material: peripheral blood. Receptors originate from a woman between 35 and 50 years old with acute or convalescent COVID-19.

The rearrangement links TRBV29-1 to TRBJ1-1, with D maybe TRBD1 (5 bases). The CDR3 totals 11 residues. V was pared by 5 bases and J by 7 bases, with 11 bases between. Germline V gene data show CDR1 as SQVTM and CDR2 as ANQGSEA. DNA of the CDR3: TGCAGCGTTTCCCTGACAGATGAAGCTTTCTTT. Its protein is CSVSLTDEAFF. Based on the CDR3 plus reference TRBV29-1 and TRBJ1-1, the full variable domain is SAVISQKPSRDICQRGTSLTIQCQVDSQVTMMFWYRQQPGQSLTLIATANQGSEATYESGFVIDKFPISRPNLTFSTLTVSNMSPEDSSIYLCSVSLTDEAFFGQGTRLTVV.

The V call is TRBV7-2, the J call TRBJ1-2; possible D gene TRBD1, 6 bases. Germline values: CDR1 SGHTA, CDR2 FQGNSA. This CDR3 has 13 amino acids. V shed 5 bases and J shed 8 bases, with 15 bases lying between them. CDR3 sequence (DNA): TGTGCCAGCAGCCTCAACAGGGCTTCGGGCTACACCTTC. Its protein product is CASSLNRASGYTF.

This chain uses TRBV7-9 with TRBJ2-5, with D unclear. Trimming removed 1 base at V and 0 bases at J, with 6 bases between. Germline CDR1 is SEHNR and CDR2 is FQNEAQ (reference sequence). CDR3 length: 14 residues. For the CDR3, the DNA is TGTGCCAGCAGCTTAGATTCTTACCAAGAGACCCAGTACTTC. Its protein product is CASSLDSYQETQYF.

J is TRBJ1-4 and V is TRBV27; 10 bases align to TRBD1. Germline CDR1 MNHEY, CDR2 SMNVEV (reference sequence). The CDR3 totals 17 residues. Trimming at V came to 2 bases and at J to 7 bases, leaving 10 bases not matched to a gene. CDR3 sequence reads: CASSLMGQGLRGEKLFF. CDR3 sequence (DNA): TGTGCCAGCAGTTTAATGGGACAGGGGTTGAGGGGTGAAAAACTGTTTTTT.

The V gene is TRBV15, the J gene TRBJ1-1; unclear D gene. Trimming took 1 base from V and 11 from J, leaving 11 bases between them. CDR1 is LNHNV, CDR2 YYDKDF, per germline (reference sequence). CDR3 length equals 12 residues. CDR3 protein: CATSRVETTAFF. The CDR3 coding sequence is TGTGCCACCAGCAGAGTAGAGACTACGGCTTTCTTT.

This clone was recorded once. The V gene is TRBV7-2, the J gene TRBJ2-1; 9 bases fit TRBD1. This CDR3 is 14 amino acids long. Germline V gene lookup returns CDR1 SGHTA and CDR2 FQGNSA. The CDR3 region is CASHPGQGVSEQFF. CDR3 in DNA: TGTGCTTCGCACCCGGGACAGGGAGTCAGTGAGCAGTTCTTC.

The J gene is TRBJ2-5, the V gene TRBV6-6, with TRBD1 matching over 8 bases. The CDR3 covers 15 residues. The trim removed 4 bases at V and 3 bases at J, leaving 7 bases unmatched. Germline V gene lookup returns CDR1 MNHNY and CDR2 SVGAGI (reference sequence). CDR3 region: CASSFWTGRKETQYF. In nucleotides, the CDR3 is TGTGCCAGCAGTTTTTGGACAGGGCGGAAAGAGACCCAGTACTTC.

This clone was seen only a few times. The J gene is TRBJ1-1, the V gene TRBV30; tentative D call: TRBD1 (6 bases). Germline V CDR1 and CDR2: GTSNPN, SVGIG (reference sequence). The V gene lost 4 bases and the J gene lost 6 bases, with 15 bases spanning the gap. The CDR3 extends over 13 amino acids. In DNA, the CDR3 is TGTGCCTGGAATCCTCAGGGGTACCCTGAAGCTTTCTTT. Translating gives CAWNPQGYPEAFF.

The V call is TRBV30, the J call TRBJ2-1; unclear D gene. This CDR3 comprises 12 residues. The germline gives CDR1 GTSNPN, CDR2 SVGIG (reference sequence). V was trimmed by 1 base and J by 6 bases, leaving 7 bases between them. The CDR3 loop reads CAWSASGNEQFF. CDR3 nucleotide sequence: TGTGCCTGGAGTGCCAGTGGCAATGAGCAGTTCTTC.

The CDR3 nucleotides are TGTGCCAGCAGTTATTCGGTCTCGACAGGTCTCCACGAGCAGTACTTC. Encoded protein: CASSYSVSTGLHEQYF. This chain connects TRBV6-2 or TRBV6-3 to TRBJ2-7, with TRBD1 as a possible D gene (6 bases). V shed 3 bases and J shed 5 bases, with 20 bases lying between them. The CDR3 runs to 16 residues. CDR1 and CDR2 from the germline V gene are MNHEY and SVGEGT.

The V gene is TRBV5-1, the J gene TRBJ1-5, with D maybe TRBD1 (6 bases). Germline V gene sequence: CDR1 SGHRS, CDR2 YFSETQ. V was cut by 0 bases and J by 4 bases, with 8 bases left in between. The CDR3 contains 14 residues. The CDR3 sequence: CASSLGDNNQPQHF. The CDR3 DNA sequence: TGCGCCAGCAGCTTGGGGGACAATAATCAGCCCCAGCATTTT.

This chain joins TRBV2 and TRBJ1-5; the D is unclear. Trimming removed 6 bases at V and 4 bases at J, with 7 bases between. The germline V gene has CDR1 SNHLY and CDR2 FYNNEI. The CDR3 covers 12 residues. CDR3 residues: CASRLQNQPQHF. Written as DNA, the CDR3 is TGTGCCAGCAGGCTGCAGAATCAGCCCCAGCATTTT.

The CDR3 loop reads CAWGQGVNTEAFF. The CDR3 DNA follows: TGTGCCTGGGGACAGGGGGTGAACACTGAAGCTTTCTTT. V gene TRBV30 combines with J gene TRBJ1-1, with TRBD1 matching 10 bases. From germline, CDR1 is GTSNPN and CDR2 SVGIG (reference sequence). The CDR3 runs 13 residues. V was clipped by 5 bases and J by 0 bases; unmatched bases: 0.

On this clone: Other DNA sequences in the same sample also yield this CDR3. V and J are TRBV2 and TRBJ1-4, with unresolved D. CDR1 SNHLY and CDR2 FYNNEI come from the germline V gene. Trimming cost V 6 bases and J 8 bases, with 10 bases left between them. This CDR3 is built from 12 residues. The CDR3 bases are TGTGCCAGCAGGGCTGGTGAAGAAAAACTGTTTTTT. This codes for CASRAGEEKLFF.

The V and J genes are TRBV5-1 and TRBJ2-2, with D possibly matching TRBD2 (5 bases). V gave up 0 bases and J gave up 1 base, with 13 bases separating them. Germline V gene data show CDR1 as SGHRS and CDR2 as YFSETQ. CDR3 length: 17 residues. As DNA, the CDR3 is TGCGCCAGCAGCTTGGCCATCGGGGTTGGGAACACCGGGGAGCTGTTTTTT. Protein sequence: CASSLAIGVGNTGELFF.

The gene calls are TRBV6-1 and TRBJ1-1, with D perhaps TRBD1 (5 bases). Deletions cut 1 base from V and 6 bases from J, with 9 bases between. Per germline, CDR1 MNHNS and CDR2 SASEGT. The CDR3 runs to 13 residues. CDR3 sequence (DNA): TGTGCCAGCAGTGAAGGAGCGACAGCTGAAGCTTTCTTT. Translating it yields CASSEGATAEAFF.

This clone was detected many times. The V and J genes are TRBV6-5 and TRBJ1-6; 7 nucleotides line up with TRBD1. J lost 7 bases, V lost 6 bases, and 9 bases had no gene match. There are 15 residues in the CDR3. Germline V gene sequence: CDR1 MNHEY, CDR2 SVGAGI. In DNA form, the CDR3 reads TGTGCCAGCAGGCGGACAGGAAGGCTCAATTCACCCCTCCACTTT. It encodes CASRRTGRLNSPLHF.

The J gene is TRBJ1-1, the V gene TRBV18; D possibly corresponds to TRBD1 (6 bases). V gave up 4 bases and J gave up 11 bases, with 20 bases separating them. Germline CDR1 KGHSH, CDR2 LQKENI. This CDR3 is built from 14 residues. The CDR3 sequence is CASSQGGGGRRAFF. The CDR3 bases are TGTGCCAGCTCACAAGGGGGAGGGGGGCGTCGCGCTTTCTTT.

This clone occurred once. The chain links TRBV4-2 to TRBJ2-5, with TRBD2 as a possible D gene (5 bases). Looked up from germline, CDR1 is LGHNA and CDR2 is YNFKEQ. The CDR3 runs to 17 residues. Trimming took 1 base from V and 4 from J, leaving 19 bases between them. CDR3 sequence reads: CASSQGPELGWGETQYF. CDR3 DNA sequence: TGTGCCAGCAGCCAAGGACCCGAACTAGGGTGGGGAGAGACCCAGTACTTC.

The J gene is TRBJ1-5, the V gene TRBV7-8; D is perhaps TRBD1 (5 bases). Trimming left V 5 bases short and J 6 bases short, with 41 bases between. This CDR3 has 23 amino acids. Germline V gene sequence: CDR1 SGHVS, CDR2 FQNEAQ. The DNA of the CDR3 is TGTGCCAGCAGCCCACCCGCGGGGGACCCTATCCCTATAGTGAAGATCGTTGGTCAGCCCCAGCATTTT. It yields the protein CASSPPAGDPIPIVKIVGQPQHF. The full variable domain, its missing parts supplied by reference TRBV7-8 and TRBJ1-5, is GAGVSQSPRYKVAKRGQDVALRCDPISGHVSLFWYQQALGQGPEFLTYFQNEAQLDKSGLPSDRFFAERPEGSVSTLKIQRTQQEDSAVYLCASSPPAGDPIPIVKIVGQPQHFGDGTRLSIL.

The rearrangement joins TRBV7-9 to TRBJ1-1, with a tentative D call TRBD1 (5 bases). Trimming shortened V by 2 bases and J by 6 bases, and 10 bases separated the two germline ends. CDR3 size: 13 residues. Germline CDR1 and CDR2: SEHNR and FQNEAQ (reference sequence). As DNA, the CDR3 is TGTGCCAGCAGCTTACAGCCGGGGGCTGAAGCTTTCTTT. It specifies CASSLQPGAEAFF.

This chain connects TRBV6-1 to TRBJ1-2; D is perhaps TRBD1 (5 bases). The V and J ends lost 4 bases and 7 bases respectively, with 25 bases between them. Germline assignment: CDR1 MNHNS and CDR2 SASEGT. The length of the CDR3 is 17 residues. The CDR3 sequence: CASSAPPTNPGEGGYTF. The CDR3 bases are TGTGCCAGCAGTGCCCCTCCCACCAACCCGGGGGAGGGTGGCTACACCTTC.

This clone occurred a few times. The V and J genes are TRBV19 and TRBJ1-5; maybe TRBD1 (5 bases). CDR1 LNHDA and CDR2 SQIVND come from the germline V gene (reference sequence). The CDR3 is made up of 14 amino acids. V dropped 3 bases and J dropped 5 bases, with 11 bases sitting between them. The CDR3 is CASSMWGGDQPQHF. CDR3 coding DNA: TGTGCCAGTAGTATGTGGGGAGGGGATCAGCCCCAGCATTTT.

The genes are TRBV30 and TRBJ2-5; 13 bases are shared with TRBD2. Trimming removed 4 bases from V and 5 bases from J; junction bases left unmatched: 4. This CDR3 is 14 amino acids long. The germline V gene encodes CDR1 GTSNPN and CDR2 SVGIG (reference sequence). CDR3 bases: TGTGCCTGGACAAAGACTAGCGGGAGGGAGACCCAGTACTTC. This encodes CAWTKTSGRETQYF.

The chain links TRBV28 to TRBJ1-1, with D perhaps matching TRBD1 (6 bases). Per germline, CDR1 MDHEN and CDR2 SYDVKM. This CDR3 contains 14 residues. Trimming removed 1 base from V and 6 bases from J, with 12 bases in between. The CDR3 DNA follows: TGTGCCAGCAGTTTATACCCAGGGGCAGCTGAAGCTTTCTTT. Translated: CASSLYPGAAEAFF.

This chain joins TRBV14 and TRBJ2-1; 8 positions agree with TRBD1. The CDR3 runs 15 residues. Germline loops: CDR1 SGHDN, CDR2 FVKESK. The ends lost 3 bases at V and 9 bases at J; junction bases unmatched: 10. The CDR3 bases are TGTGCCAGCAGCCAGAAGACAGGGGTCATAGTTGAGCAGTTCTTC. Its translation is CASSQKTGVIVEQFF.

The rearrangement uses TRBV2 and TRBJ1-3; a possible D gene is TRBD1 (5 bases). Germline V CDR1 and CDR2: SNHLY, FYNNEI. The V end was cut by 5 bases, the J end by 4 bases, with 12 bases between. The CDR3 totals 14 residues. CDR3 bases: TGTGCCAGCAGTAGGGGAACGGCAGGAAACACCATATATTTT. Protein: CASSRGTAGNTIYF.

DNA of the CDR3: TGCGCCAGCAGCCAAGCCCTGGGGGTACAGGGCTCTGGAAACACCATATATTTT. This encodes CASSQALGVQGSGNTIYF. The chain combines TRBV4-1 with TRBJ1-3; tentative D call: TRBD1 (6 bases). The germline CDR1 and CDR2 sequences are MGHRA and YSYEKL. Trimming removed 1 base from V and 0 bases from J, with 16 bases in between. The CDR3 runs 18 residues.

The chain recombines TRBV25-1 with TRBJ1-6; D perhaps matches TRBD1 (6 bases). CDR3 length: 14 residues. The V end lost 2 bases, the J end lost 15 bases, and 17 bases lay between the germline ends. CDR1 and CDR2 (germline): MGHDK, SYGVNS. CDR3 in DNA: TGTGCCAGCAGTGAAGAGGGAGGGGGACACAGCCTCCACTTT. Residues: CASSEEGGGHSLHF.

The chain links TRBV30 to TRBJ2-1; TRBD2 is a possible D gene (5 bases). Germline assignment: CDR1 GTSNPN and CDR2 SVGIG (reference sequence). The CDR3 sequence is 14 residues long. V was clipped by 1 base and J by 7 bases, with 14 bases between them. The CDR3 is CAWSATSSGNEQFF. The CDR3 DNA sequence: TGTGCCTGGAGTGCAACGTCTTCGGGGAATGAGCAGTTCTTC.

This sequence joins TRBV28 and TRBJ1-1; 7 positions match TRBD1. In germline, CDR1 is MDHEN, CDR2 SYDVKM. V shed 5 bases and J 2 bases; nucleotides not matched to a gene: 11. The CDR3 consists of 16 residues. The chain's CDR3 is CASSIPGQLRNTEAFF. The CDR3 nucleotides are TGTGCCAGCAGTATACCGGGACAGCTCCGTAACACTGAAGCTTTCTTT.

CDR3 region: CASSTGYPVGSGNTIYF. The CDR3 nucleotides read TGTGCCAGCAGCACAGGGTACCCGGTTGGGTCTGGAAACACCATATATTTT. The chain combines TRBV7-8 with TRBJ1-3; maybe TRBD1 (6 bases). CDR1 is SGHVS, CDR2 FQNEAQ, per germline. CDR3 size: 17 residues. The V gene lost 5 bases and the J gene lost 1 base, with 18 bases spanning the gap.